This T cell receptor beta chain was sequenced in a study of blood T cell repertoires in COVID-19. Profiled with immunoSEQ multiplex PCR; TCRdb holds only in-frame clones, not every one. In the table there are about 120,000 clones, less than 85% of which are singletons. V shed 4 bases, J shed 3 bases, and the junction held 4 bases outside the gene matches. Germline V gene sequence: CDR1 SNHLY, CDR2 FYNNEI. This CDR3 region has 15 residues. J is TRBJ1-1 and V is TRBV2; TRBD1 agrees at 11 bases. Sequencing was carried out using peripheral blood. This TCR was recovered from a man younger than 45 with acute or convalescent COVID-19. The CDR3 nucleotides are TGTGCCAGCAGTGGGACAGGGGGCGCCGACACTGAAGCTTTCTTT. It is translated as CASSGTGGADTEAFF.